The 5 T cell receptor beta chains below come from one sample, sequenced in a study of graft-versus-host responses after intestinal transplantation. TCRdb keeps only in-frame clones here, not all; method: immunoSEQ multiplex PCR. The repertoire has about 35,000 clones, 93% of them found once; the top ten carry 21%. Their recognized antigens are unknown. The sequenced sample was unstimulated CD8+ T cells sorted from spleen or lymph node cells, obtained before transplant. Source of these receptors: a human donor who was the organ donor for an intestinal transplant.

The J gene is TRBJ2-7, the V gene TRBV4-1; tentative D call: TRBD1 (7 bases). This CDR3 has 17 residues. V lost 0 bases, J lost 5 bases, and 20 bases lay in between. Germline CDR1 is MGHRA and CDR2 is YSYEKL. The CDR3 nucleotides are TGCGCCAGCAGCCAAGAAGTCGGTGGGCAGGGGGGCCACGAGCAGTACTTC. Protein: CASSQEVGGQGGHEQYF.

This chain uses TRBV28 with TRBJ1-2; D perhaps matches TRBD1 (5 bases). The V gene lost 6 bases and the J gene lost 5 bases, with 16 bases spanning the gap. Germline V CDR1 and CDR2: MDHEN, SYDVKM. The CDR3 is 14 residues long. CDR3 amino acids: CASSVQGTLYGYTF. The DNA of the CDR3 is TGTGCCAGCAGCGTGCAGGGAACCCTTTATGGCTACACCTTC.

The genes are TRBV4-2 and TRBJ1-5; maybe TRBD1 (5 bases). Germline-derived CDR1 and CDR2 are LGHNA and YNFKEQ. V was pared by 6 bases and J by 1 base, with 13 bases between. This CDR3 has 15 residues. CDR3: CASSKSRVSNQPQHF. DNA for the CDR3: TGTGCCAGCAGTAAGTCCAGGGTGAGCAATCAGCCCCAGCATTTT.

V gene TRBV28 combines with J gene TRBJ2-7; TRBD2 agrees at 11 bases. This CDR3 has 14 residues. The ends lost 6 bases at V and 6 bases at J; junction bases unmatched: 7. CDR1 is MDHEN and CDR2 is SYDVKM in the germline V gene. The CDR3 DNA reads as TGTGCCAGCAGCCTTAGGGGACTAGCGGCCGAGCAGTACTTC. Translating it yields CASSLRGLAAEQYF.

The rearrangement links TRBV5-1 to TRBJ2-1; TRBD1 is a possible D gene (5 bases). The CDR3 runs 16 residues. Germline loops: CDR1 SGHRS, CDR2 YFSETQ. Trimming left V 4 bases short and J 1 base short, with 15 bases between. The CDR3 sequence is CASSVPGSGSYNEQFF. The DNA of the CDR3 is TGCGCCAGCAGCGTCCCAGGGTCCGGTTCCTACAATGAGCAGTTCTTC.